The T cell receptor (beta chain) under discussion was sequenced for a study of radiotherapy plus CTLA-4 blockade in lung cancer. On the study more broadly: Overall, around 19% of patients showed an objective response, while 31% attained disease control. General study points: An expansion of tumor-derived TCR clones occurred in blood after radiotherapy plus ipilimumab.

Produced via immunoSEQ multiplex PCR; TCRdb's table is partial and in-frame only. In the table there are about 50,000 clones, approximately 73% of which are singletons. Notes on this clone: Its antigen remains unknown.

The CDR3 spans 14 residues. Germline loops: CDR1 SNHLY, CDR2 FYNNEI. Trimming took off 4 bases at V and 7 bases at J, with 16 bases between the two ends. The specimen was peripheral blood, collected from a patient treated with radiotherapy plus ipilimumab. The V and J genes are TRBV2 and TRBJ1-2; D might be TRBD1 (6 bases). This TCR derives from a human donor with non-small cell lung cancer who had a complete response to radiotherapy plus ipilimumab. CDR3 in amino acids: CASSAQQGLGGYTF. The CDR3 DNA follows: TGTGCCAGCAGTGCGCAACAGGGTTTGGGTGGCTACACCTTC.